These T cell receptor beta chains were read from a single sample in a study of T-cell memory formation after mild COVID-19. MiXCR, run by TCRdb on the 5' RACE reads, gives a single entry per CDR3 protein. The data show roughly 28,000 distinct CDR3 sequences, around 10% seen once. The sample taken for sequencing was PBMCs or a T cell subset sorted from them (not recorded which). The source of these receptors is an adult woman who had mild COVID-19 (a few samples of this study predate the infection). Cell type and time point are not known. The CDR3 runs from the conserved cysteine through the conserved F or W. A D gene is named only where the DNA matches it firmly. Not all rows give a size; the values are once, few, many and, for expanded clones, a class.

>TRBJ2-7|14|TRBD1|many|TRBV30
TGTGCCTGGAGTTGGGGACAGCCCTTGGGGGAGCAGTACTTC
CAWSWGQPLGEQYF
>TRBJ1-5|13|.|many|TRBV6-1
TGTGCCAGTGGGGGGACGGCTAATCAGCCCCAGCATTTT
CASGGTANQPQHF
>TRBJ2-3|14|.|many|TRBV28
TGTGCCAGCAGAACGGACAGGGAGGGAGATACGCAGTATTTT
CASRTDREGDTQYF
>TRBJ2-7|12|.|medium-sized|TRBV25-1
TGTGCCAGCAGTGACCCCCAAGGGAAGCAGTACTTC
CASSDPQGKQYF
>TRBJ2-5|15|TRBD2|many|TRBV24-1
TGTGCCACCAGTGAAGGGACTAGCGGGGTTCAGACCCAGTACTTC
CATSEGTSGVQTQYF
>TRBJ1-1|13|.|many|TRBV20-1
TGCAGTGCTAGTCGTTCAGTGAACACTGAAGCTTTCTTT
CSASRSVNTEAFF
>TRBJ2-1|16|.|.|TRBV27
TGTGCCAGCAGTTCTCTGACTAGGGGCTCCTACAATGAGCAGTTCTTC
CASSSLTRGSYNEQFF
>TRBJ1-2|13|TRBD1|many|TRBV9
TGTGCCAGCAGCTCGGGACAGGGGGATGGCTACACCTTC
CASSSGQGDGYTF
>TRBJ1-1|14|.|many|TRBV6-5
TGTGCCAGCAGTGCTGGACAGTTTCAAACTGAAGCTTTCTTT
CASSAGQFQTEAFF
>TRBJ2-7|18|.|few|TRBV25-1
TGTGCCAGCAGTGCGACTCCGATCGACAGTGTCAGCTCCTACGATCAGTACTTC
CASSATPIDSVSSYDQYF
>TRBJ2-2|14|.|many|TRBV7-3
TGTGCCAGCAGCCCGCACCCGAACACCGGGGAGCTGTTTTTT
CASSPHPNTGELFF
>TRBJ2-2|16|.|many|TRBV24-1
TGTGCCACCAGTGACCAATCGGCCAGGGACACCGGGGAGCTGTTTTTT
CATSDQSARDTGELFF
>TRBJ1-4|15|.|many|TRBV7-9
TGTGCCAGCAGCTTACCGGGCGTCACTAATGAAAAACTGTTTTTT
CASSLPGVTNEKLFF
>TRBJ1-3|16|.|many|TRBV6-5
TGTGCCAGCAGCTCCCTCGAGTTCGTGCCTGGAAACACCATATATTTT
CASSSLEFVPGNTIYF
>TRBJ2-3|14|.|many|TRBV24-1
TGTGCCACCAGTGATACCAGGGAGATAGATACGCAGTATTTT
CATSDTREIDTQYF
>TRBJ2-3|16|TRBD2|many|TRBV7-9
TGTGCCAGCAGCTTTACTAGCGGGAGGATCCCAGATACGCAGTATTTT
CASSFTSGRIPDTQYF
>TRBJ1-1|16|.|many|TRBV3-1
TGTGCCAGCAGCCAAGAGGGCCTTGGGACCACCACTGAAGCTTTCTTT
CASSQEGLGTTTEAFF
>TRBJ2-5|13|.|many|TRBV18
TGTGCCAGCTCACCACGTTTCCAAGAGACCCAGTACTTC
CASSPRFQETQYF
>TRBJ2-1|18|TRBD2|many|TRBV7-2
TGTGCCAGCAGCTTAAAAACTACTAGCGGGAGGAGGAGGAATGAGCAGTTCTTC
CASSLKTTSGRRRNEQFF
>TRBJ2-1|18|TRBD2|many|TRBV5-1
TGCGCCAGCAGCCCGGGACTAGCGGGGGGGCCTTTCTACAATGAGCAGTTCTTC
CASSPGLAGGPFYNEQFF
>TRBJ2-3|15|TRBD2|once|TRBV7-3
TGTGCCAGCAGCCGGGGGGGCCGGAACACAGATACGCAGTATTTT
CASSRGGRNTDTQYF
>TRBJ2-5|15|TRBD1|few|TRBV5-4
TGTGCCAGCAGCTTGGAGGGACAGGGGGTACAGACCCAGTACTTC
CASSLEGQGVQTQYF
>TRBJ2-5|17|.|many|TRBV3-1
TGTGCCAGCAGCCAAGGCTACAGGGATTTCGGGAGAGAGACCCAGTACTTC
CASSQGYRDFGRETQYF
>TRBJ1-2|16|.|many|TRBV6-2/TRBV6-3
TGTGCCAGCAGCCCAGGGACGGCCAAGGGGAACTATGGCTACACCTTC
CASSPGTAKGNYGYTF
>TRBJ1-1|13|.|many|TRBV20-1
TGCAGTGCTCCCTTACGGGGGGGGACTGAAGCTTTCTTT
CSAPLRGGTEAFF
>TRBJ2-2|16|.|many|TRBV20-1
TGCAGTGCTAGAGAGGTTGGGCAGGGCGCCACCGGGGAGCTGTTTTTT
CSAREVGQGATGELFF
>TRBJ2-7|11|.|medium-sized|TRBV5-1
TGCGCCAGCAGCTCCGGAGTCGAGCAGTACTTC
CASSSGVEQYF
>TRBJ2-1|15|.|many|TRBV2
TGTGCCAGCGATAGGGTAGGGACTCCCTACAATGAGCAGTTCTTC
CASDRVGTPYNEQFF
>TRBJ1-2|15|TRBD1|.|TRBV5-1
TGCGCCAGCAGCTCAGGACAGGGGGAAAGCTATGGCTACACCTTC
CASSSGQGESYGYTF
>TRBJ2-3|18|TRBD2|many|TRBV20-1
TGCAGTGCGCACGCTTTTAGACTAGCGGGAGGGTTAACGGATACGCAGTATTTT
CSAHAFRLAGGLTDTQYF
>TRBJ1-1|18|TRBD1|.|TRBV27
TGTGCCAGCAGTTATAGCGTCCGCGGGACAGGGAAGAACACTGAAGCTTTCTTT
CASSYSVRGTGKNTEAFF
>TRBJ2-1|11|.|.|TRBV7-2
TGTGCCAGCGGGGCCTATAATGAGCAGTTCTTC
CASGAYNEQFF
>TRBJ2-3|13|.|many|TRBV5-4
TGTGCCAGCGCGGCGGGGATGACAGATACGCAGTATTTT
CASAAGMTDTQYF
>TRBJ2-5|13|.|many|TRBV24-1
TGTGCCACCAGTGATGGGGTCTTCGGGACCCAGTACTTC
CATSDGVFGTQYF
>TRBJ2-3|16|TRBD2|.|TRBV10-3
TGTGCCATCTCGACTAGCGGGGGGCCCACGGGAGATACGCAGTATTTT
CAISTSGGPTGDTQYF
>TRBJ2-2|15|.|many|TRBV4-1
TGCGCCAGCAGCCAAATACGGTCGAACACCGGGGAGCTGTTTTTT
CASSQIRSNTGELFF
>TRBJ1-5|12|.|many|TRBV5-4
TGTGCCAGCAGCTTGGGCACCGGGACCCAGCATTTT
CASSLGTGTQHF
>TRBJ2-1|14|.|.|TRBV5-1
TGCGCCAGCAGCTTGGAGGGTCGTTCGGATGAGCAGTTCTTC
CASSLEGRSDEQFF
>TRBJ2-3|14|TRBD2|medium-sized|TRBV29-1
TGCAGCGTCCCCGGGACTAGCGGCACAGATACGCAGTATTTT
CSVPGTSGTDTQYF
>TRBJ1-5|15|.|.|TRBV7-3
TGTGCCAGCAGCTTAGGTTCCGGGTCCAATCAGCCCCAGCATTTT
CASSLGSGSNQPQHF
>TRBJ1-2|13|.|many|TRBV4-3
TGCGCCAGCAGCCATGATAACTTGTGGGGCTACACCTTC
CASSHDNLWGYTF